The next 25 T cell receptor beta chains were all read from a single sample in a study of T-cell reconstitution after alpha-beta-depleted transplantation in children. Library preparation (for TCRbeta) was performed with unique molecular identifiers. TCRdb reprocessed the PCR reads with MiXCR, giving one entry per CDR3 protein. The sample shows 350,000 to 400,000 distinct CDR3 sequences, about an eighth of them seen only once. Sequenced material: PBMCs, taken from the stem cell graft. The origin of the receptors is a human donor who donated a stem cell graft to a child with Fanconi anemia.

This rearrangement joins TRBV5-1 to TRBJ1-2, with TRBD1 as a possible D gene (5 bases). The CDR3 consists of 12 residues. Trimming stripped 2 bases from V and 10 bases from J, with 12 bases between. Germline values: CDR1 SGHRS, CDR2 YFSETQ. The CDR3 region has the DNA TGCGCCAGCAGCTTATCCAGGGAAATCTACACCTTC. Its protein is CASSLSREIYTF.

This clonotype was counted only a few times. The J gene is TRBJ1-4, the V gene TRBV15, with a possible D match to TRBD1 (5 bases). From germline, CDR1 is LNHNV and CDR2 YYDKDF (reference sequence). This CDR3 has 16 amino acids. Trimming took off 1 base at V and 0 bases at J, with 9 bases between the two ends. In DNA form, the CDR3 reads TGTGCCACCAGCAGAGGAGACAGTGCAACTAATGAAAAACTGTTTTTT. This codes for CATSRGDSATNEKLFF.

The chain has TRBV7-9 and TRBJ1-3; D unresolved. Trimming removed 2 bases from V and 3 bases from J, with 2 bases in between. The CDR3 runs 12 residues. The germline gives CDR1 SEHNR, CDR2 FQNEAQ (reference sequence). The CDR3 nucleotides are TGTGCCAGCAGCTTAAATGGAAACACCATATATTTT. Protein product: CASSLNGNTIYF.

This clonotype was seen repeatedly, ten times or more. J is TRBJ1-1 and V is TRBV16; the D is unclear. Trimming took 0 bases from V and 3 from J, leaving 8 bases between them. Germline CDR1 reads KGHSY; CDR2 reads FQNENV. The CDR3 consists of 14 residues. The CDR3 protein is CASSQSETDTEAFF. The CDR3 region has the DNA TGTGCCAGCAGCCAATCTGAAACGGACACTGAAGCTTTCTTT. The full variable domain, with the rest looked up from reference TRBV16 and TRBJ1-1, is GEEVAQTPKHLVRGEGQKAKLYCAPIKGHSYVFWYQQVLKNEFKFLISFQNENVFDETGMPKERFSAKCLPNSPCSLEIQATKLEDSAVYFCASSQSETDTEAFFGQGTRLTVV.

This clonotype was detected only a few times. The rearrangement links TRBV15 to TRBJ2-1, with 10 nucleotides matching TRBD2. CDR3 size: 16 residues. The germline V gene has CDR1 LNHNV and CDR2 YYDKDF (reference sequence). Trimming cost V 1 base and J 8 bases; bases outside gene matches: 8. The CDR3 region has the DNA TGTGCCACCAGCAGAGGAAGGACTAGCGGACGGGATGAGCAGTTCTTC. Translating it yields CATSRGRTSGRDEQFF.

V is TRBV29-1 and J is TRBJ2-1, with D tentatively TRBD2 (6 bases). The CDR3 extends over 11 amino acids. V lost 7 bases to trimming and J lost 9 bases, with 13 bases between them. Germline-derived CDR1 and CDR2 are SQVTM and ANQGSEA. This CDR3 is CSGTAGFEQFF. The CDR3 DNA sequence: TGCAGCGGAACGGCGGGGTTTGAGCAGTTCTTC.

This clonotype was seen a handful of times. The chain joins TRBV3-1 to TRBJ2-2; 7 nucleotides line up with TRBD1. Germline trimming cut 2 bases from V and 4 bases from J; bases unmatched to any gene: 13. Germline-derived CDR1 and CDR2 are LGHDT and YNNKEL (reference sequence). The CDR3 consists of 18 residues. The CDR3 loop reads CASSQIPGQLVGTGELFF. As DNA, the CDR3 is TGTGCCAGCAGCCAAATCCCGGGACAGTTGGTCGGCACCGGGGAGCTGTTTTTT.

In the case of this clonotype: This may be a read error, as it is one base from a much larger clone. CDR3 region: CASSIGGSGGPPGNEQFF. The CDR3 region has the DNA TGTGCCAGCAGCATAGGGGGTAGCGGGGGGCCCCCGGGCAATGAGCAGTTCTTC. The V gene is TRBV9, the J gene TRBJ2-1; 10 positions agree with TRBD2. Unmatched junction bases numbered 16, after V lost 4 bases and J lost 6 bases. Germline lookup yields CDR1 SGDLS and CDR2 YYNGEE. This CDR3 contains 18 residues.

This clonotype showed up just a few times. The chain carries TRBV18 and TRBJ2-7, with D tentatively TRBD1 (6 bases). This CDR3 has 19 amino acids. V shed 2 bases and J shed 4 bases, with 27 bases lying between them. Germline-derived CDR1 and CDR2 are KGHSH and LQKENI. The CDR3 nucleotides read TGTGCCAGCTCACCAAAGATATTGGGGACAAGTGGTGATAAGTACGAGCAGTACTTC. This encodes CASSPKILGTSGDKYEQYF.

This clonotype was counted at least ten times. This chain joins TRBV28 and TRBJ1-1; TRBD1 is a possible D gene (6 bases). The V end was cut by 4 bases, the J end by 4 bases, with 13 bases between. Germline lookup yields CDR1 MDHEN and CDR2 SYDVKM. This CDR3 comprises 14 residues. The CDR3 loop is CASSSDEGGTEAFF. The CDR3 bases are TGTGCCAGCAGTTCGGACGAAGGGGGCACTGAAGCTTTCTTT.

This clonotype was recorded a few times. The chain couples TRBV7-9 to TRBJ1-4; D is ambiguous. Trimming removed 4 bases from V and 0 bases from J, with 12 bases in between. The length of the CDR3 is 16 residues. Germline loops: CDR1 SEHNR, CDR2 FQNEAQ (reference sequence). Written as DNA, the CDR3 is TGTGCCAGCAGCTCCACAGCGTCTGCAACTAATGAAAAACTGTTTTTT. Translation: CASSSTASATNEKLFF.

The chain employs TRBV19 and TRBJ1-1; D is unresolved. Germline V gene lookup returns CDR1 LNHDA and CDR2 SQIVND (reference sequence). The CDR3 runs to 14 residues. The V gene lost 3 bases and the J gene lost 3 bases, with 11 bases spanning the gap. The CDR3 loop reads CASSMRAEDTEAFF. CDR3 nucleotides: TGTGCCAGTAGTATGCGGGCCGAGGACACTGAAGCTTTCTTT.

This clonotype was seen repeatedly, ten times or more. The CDR3 here is CASSLAGESMNEQFF. DNA for the CDR3: TGTGCCAGCAGTCTAGCGGGGGAATCTATGAATGAGCAGTTCTTC. The J gene is TRBJ2-1, the V gene TRBV27, with 10 bases lining up with TRBD2. Germline values: CDR1 MNHEY, CDR2 SMNVEV (reference sequence). This CDR3 has 15 residues. The trim removed 5 bases at V and 7 bases at J, leaving 8 bases unmatched.

This clonotype was counted at least ten times. The chain joins TRBV6-2 or TRBV6-3 to TRBJ2-7, with a weak D call TRBD1 (6 bases). The germline V gene encodes CDR1 MNHEY and CDR2 SVGEGT. V lost 5 bases and J lost 4, with 9 bases in between. CDR3 length: 12 amino acids. CDR3 sequence (DNA): TGTGCCAGCAGTCCACAGGGATACGAGCAGTACTTC. This gives the protein CASSPQGYEQYF.

J is TRBJ1-1 and V is TRBV11-2; D uncertain. The V end was cut by 5 bases, the J end by 3 bases, with 10 bases between. Per the germline V gene, CDR1 is SGHAT and CDR2 is FQNNGV. The CDR3 consists of 13 residues. CDR3 bases: TGTGCCAGCAGCCCCGGGGATCACACTGAAGCTTTCTTT. Its protein is CASSPGDHTEAFF.

This clonotype occurred a few times. This chain links TRBV24-1 with TRBJ1-1; tentatively, D is TRBD1 (6 bases). This CDR3 has 11 residues. V was pared by 12 bases and J by 8 bases, with 15 bases between. The V gene's germline CDR1 is KGHDR and CDR2 SFDVKD. As DNA, the CDR3 is TGTGCCCTAAAGCTGGGGGGCGAAGCTTTCTTT. Amino acid sequence: CALKLGGEAFF.

This clonotype showed up just a few times. The J gene is TRBJ2-2, the V gene TRBV12-3 or TRBV12-4, with 7 positions matching TRBD1. The CDR3 covers 15 residues. V trimming: 7 bases; J trimming: 4 bases; junction bases outside the gene matches: 9. This chain's CDR3 is CASKDTGAVTGELFF. The CDR3 DNA sequence: TGTGCCAGCAAAGATACAGGGGCGGTCACCGGGGAGCTGTTTTTT.

This clonotype turned up a few times. CDR3 DNA: TGTGCCAGCAGGCCATCGGGGCCCAATGAGCAGTTCTTC. It encodes CASRPSGPNEQFF. The rearrangement uses TRBV12-3 or TRBV12-4 and TRBJ2-1; D is perhaps TRBD1 or TRBD2 (5 bases each). The CDR3 is made up of 13 amino acids. The ends were cut back, 6 bases at V and 6 bases at J, with 12 bases in the middle.

This chain connects TRBV7-3 to TRBJ2-5, with D unclear. The CDR3 consists of 14 residues. Between the trimmed V and J ends, which lost 0 bases and 4 bases, there was a span of 9 bases. Germline V gives CDR1 SGHTA, CDR2 FQGTGA. CDR3 nucleotides: TGTGCCAGCAGCTTAACGGGCAACGGAGAGACCCAGTACTTC. This translates into CASSLTGNGETQYF.

This chain uses TRBV12-3 or TRBV12-4 with TRBJ2-7; the D is unclear. The CDR3 is 16 amino acids. Trimming took off 5 bases at V and 0 bases at J, with 17 bases between the two ends. CDR3 residues: CASSGPMTSSSYEQYF. In nucleotides, the CDR3 is TGTGCCAGCAGTGGACCTATGACTTCGAGCTCCTACGAGCAGTACTTC.

The chain joins TRBV20-1 to TRBJ2-7, with TRBD1 matching over 7 bases. V lost 1 base and J lost 4; bases outside the gene matches: 4. The V gene's germline CDR1 is DFQATT and CDR2 SNEGSKA (reference sequence). This CDR3 contains 13 residues. Here the CDR3 reads CSARAGQHYEQYV. The CDR3 DNA follows: TGCAGTGCTAGAGCGGGACAGCATTACGAGCAGTACGTC.

This clonotype was seen at least ten times. The chain is built from TRBV29-1 and TRBJ2-2; 8 nucleotides agree with TRBD2. V trimming: 7 bases; J trimming: 7 bases; junction bases outside the gene matches: 11. Germline assignment: CDR1 SQVTM and CDR2 ANQGSEA. The CDR3 extends over 14 amino acids. CDR3 residues: CSAQSGGSIGELFF. The CDR3 region has the DNA TGCAGCGCCCAAAGCGGGGGATCTATCGGGGAGCTGTTTTTT.

This clonotype was detected a few times. The gene calls are TRBV5-1 and TRBJ2-1; perhaps D is TRBD1 or TRBD2 (5 bases each). Germline V gene data show CDR1 as SGHRS and CDR2 as YFSETQ. Trimming took off 4 bases at V and 8 bases at J, with 16 bases between the two ends. There are 14 residues in the CDR3. DNA of the CDR3: TGCGCCAGCAGCCCGGGACCGACCGGGGATGAGCAGTTCTTC. Protein: CASSPGPTGDEQFF.

The rearrangement uses TRBV6-2 or TRBV6-3 and TRBJ2-7, with 7 bases identical to TRBD2. This CDR3 region has 14 residues. V shed 2 bases and J 3 bases; nucleotides not matched to a gene: 4. CDR1 is MNHEY, CDR2 SVGEGT, per germline. The CDR3 reads CASSYERGGYEQYV. In DNA, the CDR3 is TGTGCCAGCAGTTACGAGCGGGGAGGCTACGAGCAGTACGTC.

This clonotype has at least ten counts. The chain couples TRBV11-2 to TRBJ2-2; the D is unclear. The V and J ends lost 5 bases and 9 bases respectively, with 13 bases between them. This CDR3 is built from 13 residues. Germline V lookup: CDR1 SGHAT, CDR2 FQNNGV. The chain's CDR3 is CASSPQGWRELFF. CDR3 DNA sequence: TGTGCCAGCAGCCCCCAAGGGTGGAGGGAGCTGTTTTTT.